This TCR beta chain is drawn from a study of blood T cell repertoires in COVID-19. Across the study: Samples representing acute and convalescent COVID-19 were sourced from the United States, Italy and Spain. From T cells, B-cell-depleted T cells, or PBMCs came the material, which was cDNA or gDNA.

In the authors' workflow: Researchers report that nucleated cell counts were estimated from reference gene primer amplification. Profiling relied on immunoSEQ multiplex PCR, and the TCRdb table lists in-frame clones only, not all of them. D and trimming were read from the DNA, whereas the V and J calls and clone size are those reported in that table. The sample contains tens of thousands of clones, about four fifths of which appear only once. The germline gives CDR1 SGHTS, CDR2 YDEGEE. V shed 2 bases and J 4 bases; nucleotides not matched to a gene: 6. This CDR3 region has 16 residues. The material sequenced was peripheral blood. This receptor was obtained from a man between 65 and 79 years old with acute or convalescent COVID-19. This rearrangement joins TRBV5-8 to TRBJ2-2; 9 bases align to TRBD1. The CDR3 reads CASSFHSTGGTGELFF. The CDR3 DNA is TGTGCCAGCAGCTTTCATTCGACAGGGGGCACCGGGGAGCTGTTTTTT.